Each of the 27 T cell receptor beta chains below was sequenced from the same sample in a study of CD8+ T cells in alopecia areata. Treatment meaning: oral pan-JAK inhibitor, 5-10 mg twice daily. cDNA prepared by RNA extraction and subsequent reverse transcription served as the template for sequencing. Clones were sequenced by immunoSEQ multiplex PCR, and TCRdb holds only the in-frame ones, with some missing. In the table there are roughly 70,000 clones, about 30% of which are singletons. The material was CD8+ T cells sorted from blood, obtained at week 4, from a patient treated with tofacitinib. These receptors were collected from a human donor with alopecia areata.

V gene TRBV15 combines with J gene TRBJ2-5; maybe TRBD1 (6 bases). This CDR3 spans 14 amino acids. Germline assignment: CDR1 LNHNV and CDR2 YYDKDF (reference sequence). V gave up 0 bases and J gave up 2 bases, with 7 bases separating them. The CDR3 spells CATSREGGQETQYF. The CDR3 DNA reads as TGTGCCACCAGCAGAGAAGGGGGTCAAGAGACCCAGTACTTC.

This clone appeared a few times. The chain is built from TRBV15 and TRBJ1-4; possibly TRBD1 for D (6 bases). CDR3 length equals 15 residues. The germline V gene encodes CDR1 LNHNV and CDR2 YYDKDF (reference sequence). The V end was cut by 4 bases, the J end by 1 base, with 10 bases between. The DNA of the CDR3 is TGTGCCACCAGCACCACAGGGCGAACTAATGAAAAACTGTTTTTT. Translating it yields CATSTTGRTNEKLFF.

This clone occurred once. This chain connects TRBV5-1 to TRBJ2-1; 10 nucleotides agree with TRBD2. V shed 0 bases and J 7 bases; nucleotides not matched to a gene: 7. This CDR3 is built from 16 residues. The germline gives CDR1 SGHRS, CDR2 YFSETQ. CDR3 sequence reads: CASSLAGYSGRNEQFF. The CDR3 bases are TGCGCCAGCAGCTTGGCCGGGTATAGCGGGAGGAATGAGCAGTTCTTC.

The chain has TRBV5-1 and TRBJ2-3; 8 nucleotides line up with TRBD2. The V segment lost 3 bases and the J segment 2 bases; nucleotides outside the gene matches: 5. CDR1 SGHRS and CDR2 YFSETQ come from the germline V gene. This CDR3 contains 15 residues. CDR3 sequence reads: CASSSASGSTDTQYF. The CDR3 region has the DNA TGCGCCAGCAGCTCAGCTAGCGGGTCCACAGATACGCAGTATTTT.

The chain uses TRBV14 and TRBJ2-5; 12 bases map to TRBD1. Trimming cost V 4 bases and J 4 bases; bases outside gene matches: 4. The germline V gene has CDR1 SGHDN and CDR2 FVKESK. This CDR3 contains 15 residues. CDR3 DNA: TGTGCCAGCAGCCCGGGACAGGGGGCAGGAGAGACCCAGTACTTC. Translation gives CASSPGQGAGETQYF.

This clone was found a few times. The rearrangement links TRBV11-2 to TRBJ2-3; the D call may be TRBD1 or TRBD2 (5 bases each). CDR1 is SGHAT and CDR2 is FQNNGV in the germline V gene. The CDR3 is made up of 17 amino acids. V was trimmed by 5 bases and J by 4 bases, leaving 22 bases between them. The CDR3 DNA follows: TGTGCCAGCAGCGTTCCCGGGACCCAGAGAGGCTCAGATACGCAGTATTTT. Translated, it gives CASSVPGTQRGSDTQYF.

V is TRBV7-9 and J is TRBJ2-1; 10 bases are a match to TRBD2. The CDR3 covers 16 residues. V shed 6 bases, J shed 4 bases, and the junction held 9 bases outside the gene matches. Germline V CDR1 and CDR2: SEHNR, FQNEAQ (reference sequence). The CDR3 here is CASSPPSGSNYNEQFF. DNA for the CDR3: TGTGCCAGCAGTCCCCCTAGCGGGAGTAATTACAATGAGCAGTTCTTC. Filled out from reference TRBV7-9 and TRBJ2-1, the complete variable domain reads DTGVSQNPRHKITKRGQNVTFRCDPISEHNRLYWYRQTLGQGPEFLTYFQNEAQLEKSRLLSDRFSAERPKGSFSTLEIQRTEQGDSAMYLCASSPPSGSNYNEQFFGPGTRLTVL.

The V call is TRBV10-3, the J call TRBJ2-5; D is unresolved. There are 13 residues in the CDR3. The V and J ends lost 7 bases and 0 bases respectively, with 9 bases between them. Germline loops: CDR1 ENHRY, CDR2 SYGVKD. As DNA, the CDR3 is TGTGCCATCAACCACGGGTACCAAGAGACCCAGTACTTC. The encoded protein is CAINHGYQETQYF.

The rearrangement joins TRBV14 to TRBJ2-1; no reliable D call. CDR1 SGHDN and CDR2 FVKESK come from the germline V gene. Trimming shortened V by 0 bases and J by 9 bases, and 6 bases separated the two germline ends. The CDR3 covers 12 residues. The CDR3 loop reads CASSQDVREQFF. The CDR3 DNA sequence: TGTGCCAGCAGCCAAGATGTTCGTGAGCAGTTCTTC.

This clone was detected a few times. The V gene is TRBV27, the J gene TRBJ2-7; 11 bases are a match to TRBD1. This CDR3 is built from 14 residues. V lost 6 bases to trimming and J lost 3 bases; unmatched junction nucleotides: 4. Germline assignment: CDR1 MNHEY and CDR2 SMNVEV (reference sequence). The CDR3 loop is CASRTGTGGYEQYF. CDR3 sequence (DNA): TGTGCCAGCAGGACGGGGACAGGGGGCTACGAGCAGTACTTC.

CDR3 sequence reads: CASSLGGRGETQYF. In DNA, the CDR3 is TGTGCCAGCAGCTTGGGAGGCCGAGGGGAGACCCAGTACTTC. The chain couples TRBV7-9 to TRBJ2-5, with D perhaps matching TRBD2 (6 bases). Trimming removed 3 bases from V and 5 bases from J, with 13 bases in between. The CDR3 consists of 14 residues. The germline V gene encodes CDR1 SEHNR and CDR2 FQNEAQ (reference sequence).

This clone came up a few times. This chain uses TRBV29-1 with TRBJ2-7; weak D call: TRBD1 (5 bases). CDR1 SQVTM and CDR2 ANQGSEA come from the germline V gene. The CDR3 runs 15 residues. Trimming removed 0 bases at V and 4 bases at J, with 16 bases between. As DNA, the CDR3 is TGCAGCGTTGAAGATCAAGGTGCAGGGTGGTACGAGCAGTACTTC. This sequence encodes CSVEDQGAGWYEQYF.

Here the CDR3 reads CASRQGIGYTF. The CDR3 coding sequence is TGTGCCAGCCGACAGGGTATAGGCTACACCTTC. V and J are TRBV27 and TRBJ1-2; 7 bases are shared with TRBD1. This CDR3 spans 11 amino acids. V was clipped by 8 bases and J by 8 bases; unmatched bases: 5. CDR1 and CDR2 from the germline V gene are MNHEY and SMNVEV (reference sequence).

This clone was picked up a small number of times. The CDR3 DNA sequence: TGCAGCGTTGAAAGGGTTAGCGGGATCCAAGAGACCCAGTACTTC. This codes for CSVERVSGIQETQYF. The chain recombines TRBV29-1 with TRBJ2-5, with 8 bases identical to TRBD2. V gave up 2 bases and J gave up 1 base; unmatched junction bases: 6. This CDR3 is 15 amino acids long. From germline, CDR1 is SQVTM and CDR2 ANQGSEA. The full variable domain, completed using reference TRBV29-1 and TRBJ2-5, is SAVISQKPSRDICQRGTSLTIQCQVDSQVTMMFWYRQQPGQSLTLIATANQGSEATYESGFVIDKFPISRPNLTFSTLTVSNMSPEDSSIYLCSVERVSGIQETQYFGPGTRLLVL.

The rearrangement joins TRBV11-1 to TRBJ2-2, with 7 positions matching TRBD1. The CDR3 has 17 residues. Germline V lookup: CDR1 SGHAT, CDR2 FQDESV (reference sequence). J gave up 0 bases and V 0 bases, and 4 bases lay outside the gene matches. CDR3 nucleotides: TGTGCCAGCAGCTTAGCGAGGGGGACAGCGAACACCGGGGAGCTGTTTTTT. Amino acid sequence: CASSLARGTANTGELFF.

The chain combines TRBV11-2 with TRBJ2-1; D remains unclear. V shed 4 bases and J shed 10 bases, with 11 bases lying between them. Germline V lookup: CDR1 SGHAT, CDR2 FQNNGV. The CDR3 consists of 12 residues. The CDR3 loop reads CASSWGLPEQFF. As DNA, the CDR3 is TGTGCCAGCAGCTGGGGATTACCGGAGCAGTTCTTC.

The CDR3 loop is CAWSVPRERSTEAFF. CDR3 sequence (DNA): TGTGCCTGGAGTGTACCGCGGGAAAGGAGTACTGAAGCTTTCTTT. The chain combines TRBV30 with TRBJ1-1; the D is unclear. The V end lost 0 bases, the J end lost 5 bases, and 16 bases lay between the germline ends. The CDR3 length is 15 residues. CDR1 GTSNPN and CDR2 SVGIG come from the germline V gene (reference sequence).

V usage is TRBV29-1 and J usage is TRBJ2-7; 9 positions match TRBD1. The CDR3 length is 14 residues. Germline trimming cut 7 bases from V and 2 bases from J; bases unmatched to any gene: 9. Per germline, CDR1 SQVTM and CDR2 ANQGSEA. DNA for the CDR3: TGCAGCGCGCAACCGGGACAGGGAACCTACGAGCAGTACTTC. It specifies CSAQPGQGTYEQYF.

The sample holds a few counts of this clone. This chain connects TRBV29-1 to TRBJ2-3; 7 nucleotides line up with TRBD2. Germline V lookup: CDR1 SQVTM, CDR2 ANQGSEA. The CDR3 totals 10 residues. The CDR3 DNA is TGCAGTCTAGCGGCGGATACGCAGTATTTT. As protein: CSLAADTQYF.

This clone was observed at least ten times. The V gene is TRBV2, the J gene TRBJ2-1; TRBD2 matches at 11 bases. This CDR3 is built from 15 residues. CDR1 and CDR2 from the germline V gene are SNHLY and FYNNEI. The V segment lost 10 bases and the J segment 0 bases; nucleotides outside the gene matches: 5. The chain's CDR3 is CATTSGMPSYNEQFF. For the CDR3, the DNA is TGTGCCACGACTAGCGGGATGCCCTCCTACAATGAGCAGTTCTTC. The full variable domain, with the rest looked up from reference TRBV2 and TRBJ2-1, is EPEVTQTPSHQVTQMGQEVILRCVPISNHLYFYWYRQILGQKVEFLVSFYNNEISEKSEIFDDQFSVERPDGSNFTLKIRSTKLEDSAMYFCATTSGMPSYNEQFFGPGTRLTVL.

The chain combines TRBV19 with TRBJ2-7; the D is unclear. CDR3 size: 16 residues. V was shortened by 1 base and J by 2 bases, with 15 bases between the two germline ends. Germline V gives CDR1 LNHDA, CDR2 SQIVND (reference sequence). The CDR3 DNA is TGTGCCAGTAGTATAGCCCAGGAACTAACCACCTACGAGCAGTACTTC. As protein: CASSIAQELTTYEQYF. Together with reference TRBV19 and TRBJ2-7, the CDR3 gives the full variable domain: DGGITQSPKYLFRKEGQNVTLSCEQNLNHDAMYWYRQDPGQGLRLIYYSQIVNDFQKGDIAEGYSVSREKKESFPLTVTSAQKNPTAFYLCASSIAQELTTYEQYFGPGTRLTVT.

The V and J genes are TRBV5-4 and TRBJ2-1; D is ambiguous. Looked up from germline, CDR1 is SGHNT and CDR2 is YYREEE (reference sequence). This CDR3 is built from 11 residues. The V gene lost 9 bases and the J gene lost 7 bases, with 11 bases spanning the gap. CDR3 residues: CATSFGNEQFF. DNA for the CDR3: TGTGCCACCTCCTTTGGGAATGAGCAGTTCTTC.

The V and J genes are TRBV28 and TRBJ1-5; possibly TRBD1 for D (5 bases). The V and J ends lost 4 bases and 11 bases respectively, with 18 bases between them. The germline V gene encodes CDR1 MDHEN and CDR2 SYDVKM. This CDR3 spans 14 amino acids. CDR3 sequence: CASSSRGALGTQHF. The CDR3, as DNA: TGTGCCAGCAGTTCCCGAGGGGCCCTGGGGACCCAGCATTTT.

As DNA, the CDR3 is TGTGCCAGCAGCTTTACTTCCGATACGCAGTATTTT. Protein product: CASSFTSDTQYF. The J gene is TRBJ2-3, the V gene TRBV11-2; D gene unclear. V gave up 3 bases and J gave up 6 bases, with 7 bases separating them. This CDR3 is 12 amino acids long. Germline values: CDR1 SGHAT, CDR2 FQNNGV.

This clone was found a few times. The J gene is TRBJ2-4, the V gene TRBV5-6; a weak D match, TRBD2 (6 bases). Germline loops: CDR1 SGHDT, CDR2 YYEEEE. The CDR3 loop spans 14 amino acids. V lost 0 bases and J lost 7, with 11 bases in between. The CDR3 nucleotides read TGTGCCAGCAGCTTGGGACTAGATATCAACATTCAGTACTTC. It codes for CASSLGLDINIQYF.

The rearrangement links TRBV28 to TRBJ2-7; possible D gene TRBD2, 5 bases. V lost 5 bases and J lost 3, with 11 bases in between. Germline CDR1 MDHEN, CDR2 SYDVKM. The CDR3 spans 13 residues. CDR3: CASSTRELYEQYF. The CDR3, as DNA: TGTGCCAGCAGTACGAGGGAGCTCTACGAGCAGTACTTC.

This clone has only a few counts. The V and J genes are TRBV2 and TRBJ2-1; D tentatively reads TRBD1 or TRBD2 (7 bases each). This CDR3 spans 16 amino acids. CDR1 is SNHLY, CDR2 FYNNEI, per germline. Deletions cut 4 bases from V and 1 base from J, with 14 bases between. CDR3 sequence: CASSGSRGGSYNEQFF. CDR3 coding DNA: TGTGCCAGCAGTGGGTCCAGGGGGGGGTCCTACAATGAGCAGTTCTTC.